The rows below give T cell receptor beta chains drawn from one sample of a study of glioma-infiltrating T cells after dendritic cell vaccination. Only in-frame clones appear in the TCRdb table, and some are missing; sequencing was by immunoSEQ multiplex PCR. The sample consists of 45,000 to 50,000 clones, less than 90% of them appearing once. Sequenced material: blood, taken before dendritic cell vaccination. These TCRs come from a human donor with glioblastoma. Both conserved end residues are trimmed from each CDR3.

V | CDR3
TRBV4-2 | ASSPGQWDEKLF
TRBV27 | ASSLSVWPGDVLTEAF
TRBV5-5 | ASSPGGQGNTGELF
TRBV19 | ASSPSEGGYYEQY
TRBV2 | ASTRGAGQHNEQF
TRBV5-5 | ASSLRPGTGNEQY
TRBV30 | AWGRGGTEAF
TRBV30 | AWRPSAASYEQY
TRBV29-1 | SVVFRDRGSYEQY
TRBV11-2 | ASSLEGTSGRDTQY
TRBV4-1 | ASSQRLAGEIYEQY
TRBV4-3 | ASSQETGIPSYEQY
TRBV9 | ASSVKPQETQY
TRBV30 | AWMTPDFYGYT
TRBV9 | ASSVGPRTETQY
TRBV11-2 | ASSSSSGVAGSYEQY
TRBV6-1 | ASSGNWDSSNQPQH
TRBV30 | AWERDFTEAF
TRBV6-5 | ASSELRGADGYT
TRBV29-1 | SVARAQGELF
TRBV18 | ASSDLQGVSTQY
TRBV6-5 | ASRKQGGAEAF
TRBV5-1 | ASSGTWPNEQF
TRBV9 | ASSEGGGGGQPQH
TRBV6-5 | ASSYRDRKGYT
TRBV2 | ASTNGLGYEQY
TRBV6-5 | ASSYEGYNTEAF
TRBV4-3 | ASSQDPTGYTYNEQF
TRBV29-1 | SVEDPLAGGPYNEQF
TRBV5-1 | ASSEQTSGWGYEQY
TRBV18 | ASSPTTGQGGKRNTQY
TRBV30 | AWSQTEPNYGYT
TRBV5-1 | ASSLDKAGGELF
TRBV6-4 | ASSAGQGWYNEQF
TRBV28 | ASSLSRVLFF
TRBV4-3 | ASSQESGSSGNTIY
TRBV6-5 | ASSYAGVTEAF
TRBV29-1 | SVEDLASGNDEQY
TRBV10-3 | AISVRDEQF
TRBV29-1 | SVGDRARDTIY
TRBV7-8 | ASSLANRWQLAGIEETQY
TRBV11-3 | ASSPEYGYGYT
TRBV6-5 | ASSQLVVPGNTIY
TRBV6-6 | ASSFVGDEQY
TRBV5-1 | ASSLDLFGELF
TRBV6-6 | ASRLGHQNTEAF
TRBV7-2 | ASSSLAGALNEQF
TRBV4-3 | ASSQRGTEAF
TRBV11-2 | ASSLEASAYGYT
TRBV9 | ASSADPTGFRNTIY